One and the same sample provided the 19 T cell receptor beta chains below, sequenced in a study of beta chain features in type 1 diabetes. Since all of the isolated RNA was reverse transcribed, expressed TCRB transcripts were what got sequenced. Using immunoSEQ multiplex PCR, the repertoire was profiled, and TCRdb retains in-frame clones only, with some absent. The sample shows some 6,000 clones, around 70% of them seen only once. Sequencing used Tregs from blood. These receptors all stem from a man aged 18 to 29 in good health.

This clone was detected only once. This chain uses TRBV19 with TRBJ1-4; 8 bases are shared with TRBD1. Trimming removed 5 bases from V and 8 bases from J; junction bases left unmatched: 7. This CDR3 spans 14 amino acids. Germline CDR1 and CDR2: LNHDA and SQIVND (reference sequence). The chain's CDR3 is CASSPQGAAEKLFF. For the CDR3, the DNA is TGTGCCAGTAGTCCTCAGGGGGCTGCGGAAAAACTGTTTTTT.

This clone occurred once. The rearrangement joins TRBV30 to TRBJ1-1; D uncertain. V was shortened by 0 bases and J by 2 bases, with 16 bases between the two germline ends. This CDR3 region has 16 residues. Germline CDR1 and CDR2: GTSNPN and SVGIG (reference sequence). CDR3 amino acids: CAWSVIWVSGNTEAFF. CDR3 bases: TGTGCCTGGAGTGTGATCTGGGTGTCAGGTAACACTGAAGCTTTCTTT.

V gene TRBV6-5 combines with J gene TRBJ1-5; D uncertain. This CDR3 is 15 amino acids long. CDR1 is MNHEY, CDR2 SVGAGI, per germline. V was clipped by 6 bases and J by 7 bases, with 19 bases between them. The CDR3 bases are TGTGCCAGCAGCGCCTTGGACCGCGGAGGGCAGCCCCAGCATTTT. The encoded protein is CASSALDRGGQPQHF.

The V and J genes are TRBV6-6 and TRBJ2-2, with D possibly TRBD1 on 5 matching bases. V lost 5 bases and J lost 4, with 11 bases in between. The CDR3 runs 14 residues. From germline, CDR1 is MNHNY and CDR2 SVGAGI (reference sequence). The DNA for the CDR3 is TGTGCCAGCAGTACCCCAGGGTTCACCGGGGAGCTGTTTTTT. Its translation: CASSTPGFTGELFF.

The CDR3 DNA follows: TGTGCCAGCAGCTTTAACAGGGTTTTCGGGGAGCTGTTTTTT. This translates into CASSFNRVFGELFF. The V and J genes are TRBV5-6 and TRBJ2-2, with D possibly TRBD1 on 6 matching bases. The V gene's germline CDR1 is SGHDT and CDR2 YYEEEE. Trimming took 2 bases from V and 7 from J, leaving 12 bases between them. The CDR3 spans 14 residues.

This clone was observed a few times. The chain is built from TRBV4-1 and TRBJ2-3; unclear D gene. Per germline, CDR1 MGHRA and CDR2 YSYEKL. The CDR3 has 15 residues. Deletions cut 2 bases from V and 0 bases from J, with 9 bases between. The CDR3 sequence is CASSQRLFSTDTQYF. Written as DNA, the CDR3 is TGCGCCAGCAGCCAACGTCTTTTTAGCACAGATACGCAGTATTTT.

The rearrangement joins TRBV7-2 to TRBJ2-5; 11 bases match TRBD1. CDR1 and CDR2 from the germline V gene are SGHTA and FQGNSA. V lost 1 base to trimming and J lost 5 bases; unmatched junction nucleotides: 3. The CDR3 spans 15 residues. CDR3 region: CASSLGTGGQETQYF. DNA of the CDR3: TGTGCCAGCAGCTTAGGGACAGGGGGCCAGGAGACCCAGTACTTC.

The CDR3 coding sequence is TGTGCCAGCAGCTTCAGCGGGGGGTCGTCCAAAAACATTCAGTACTTC. This encodes CASSFSGGSSKNIQYF. The V and J genes are TRBV11-2 and TRBJ2-4; 9 nucleotides agree with TRBD2. Germline assignment: CDR1 SGHAT and CDR2 FQNNGV. V was pared by 3 bases and J by 2 bases, with 5 bases of the junction left unmatched. The CDR3 covers 16 residues. Using reference TRBV11-2 and TRBJ2-4 for the parts outside the CDR3, the full variable domain is EAGVAQSPRYKIIEKRQSVAFWCNPISGHATLYWYQQILGQGPKLLIQFQNNGVVDDSQLPKDRFSAERLKGVDSTLKIQPAKLEDSAVYLCASSFSGGSSKNIQYFGAGTRLSVL.

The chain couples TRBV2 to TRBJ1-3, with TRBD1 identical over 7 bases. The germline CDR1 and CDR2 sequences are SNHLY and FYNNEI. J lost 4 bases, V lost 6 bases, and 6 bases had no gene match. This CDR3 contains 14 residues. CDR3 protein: CASSPDRAGNTIYF. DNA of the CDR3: TGTGCCAGCAGCCCTGACAGGGCAGGAAACACCATATATTTT.

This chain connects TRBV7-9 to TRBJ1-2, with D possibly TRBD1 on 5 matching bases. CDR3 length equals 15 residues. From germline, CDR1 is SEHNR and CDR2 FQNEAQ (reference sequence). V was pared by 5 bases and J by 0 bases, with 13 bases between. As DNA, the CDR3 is TGTGCCAGCAGCACCTGGGACTTGCCTAACTATGGCTACACCTTC. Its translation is CASSTWDLPNYGYTF.

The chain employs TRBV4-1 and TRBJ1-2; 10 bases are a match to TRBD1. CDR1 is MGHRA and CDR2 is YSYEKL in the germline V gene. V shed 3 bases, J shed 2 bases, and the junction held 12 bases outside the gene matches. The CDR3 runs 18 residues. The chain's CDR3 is CASSQMTGGDFINYGYTF. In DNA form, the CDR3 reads TGCGCCAGCAGCCAGATGACAGGGGGCGACTTTATAAACTATGGCTACACCTTC.

CDR3 loop: CASSQVFGGAYNEQFF. The CDR3 DNA follows: TGTGCCAGCAGCCAAGTCTTCGGGGGGGCCTACAATGAGCAGTTCTTC. The chain couples TRBV4-2 to TRBJ2-1, with 8 bases that match TRBD2. The CDR3 is made up of 16 amino acids. After removal of 1 base from V and 2 bases from J, the junction contained 4 bases not matched to a gene. The germline V gene encodes CDR1 LGHNA and CDR2 YNFKEQ.

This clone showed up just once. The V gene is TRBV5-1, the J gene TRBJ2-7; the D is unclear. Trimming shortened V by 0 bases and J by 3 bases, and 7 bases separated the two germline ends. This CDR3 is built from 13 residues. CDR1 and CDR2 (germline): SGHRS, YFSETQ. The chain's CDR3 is CASSLDIRYEQYF. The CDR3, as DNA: TGCGCCAGCAGCTTGGACATCCGCTACGAGCAGTACTTC. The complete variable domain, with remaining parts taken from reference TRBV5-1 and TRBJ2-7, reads KAGVTQTPRYLIKTRGQQVTLSCSPISGHRSVSWYQQTPGQGLQFLFEYFSETQRNKGNFPGRFSGRQFSNSRSEMNVSTLELGDSALYLCASSLDIRYEQYFGPGTRLTVT.

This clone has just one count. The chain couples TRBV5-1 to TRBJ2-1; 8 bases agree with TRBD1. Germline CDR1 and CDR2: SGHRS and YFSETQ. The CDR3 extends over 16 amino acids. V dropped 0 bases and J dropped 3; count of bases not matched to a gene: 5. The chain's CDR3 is CASSLALGTGYNEQFF. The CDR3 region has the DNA TGCGCCAGCAGCTTGGCCCTCGGGACAGGCTACAATGAGCAGTTCTTC.

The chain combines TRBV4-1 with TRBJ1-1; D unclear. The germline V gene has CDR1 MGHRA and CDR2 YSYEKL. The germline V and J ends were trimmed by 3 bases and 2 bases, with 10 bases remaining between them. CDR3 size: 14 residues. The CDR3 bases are TGCGCCAGCAGCCACCCGACGGGTAACACTGAAGCTTTCTTT. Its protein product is CASSHPTGNTEAFF.

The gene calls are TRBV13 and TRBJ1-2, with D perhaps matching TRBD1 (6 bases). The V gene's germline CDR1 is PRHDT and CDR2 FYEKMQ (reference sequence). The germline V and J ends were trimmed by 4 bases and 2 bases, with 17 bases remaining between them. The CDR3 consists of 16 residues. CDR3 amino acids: CASSYKQGSGNYGYTF. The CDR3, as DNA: TGTGCCAGCAGCTATAAACAGGGTTCGGGAAACTATGGCTACACCTTC.

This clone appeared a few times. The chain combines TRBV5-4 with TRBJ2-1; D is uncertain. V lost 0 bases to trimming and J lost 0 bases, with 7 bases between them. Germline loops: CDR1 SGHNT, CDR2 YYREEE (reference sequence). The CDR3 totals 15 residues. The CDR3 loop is CASSLGLSSYNEQFF. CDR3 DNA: TGTGCCAGCAGCTTGGGACTGAGCTCCTACAATGAGCAGTTCTTC.

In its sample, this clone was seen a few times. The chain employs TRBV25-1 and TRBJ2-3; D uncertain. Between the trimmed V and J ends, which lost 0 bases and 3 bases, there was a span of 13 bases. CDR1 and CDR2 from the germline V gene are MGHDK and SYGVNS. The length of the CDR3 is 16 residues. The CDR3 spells CASSEYYPVKTDTQYF. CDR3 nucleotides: TGTGCCAGCAGTGAATACTACCCGGTAAAAACAGATACGCAGTATTTT.

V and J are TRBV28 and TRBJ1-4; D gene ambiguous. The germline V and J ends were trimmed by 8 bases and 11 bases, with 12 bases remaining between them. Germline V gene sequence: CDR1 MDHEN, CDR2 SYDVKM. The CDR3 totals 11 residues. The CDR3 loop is CASREGWKLFF. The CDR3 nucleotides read TGTGCCAGCCGGGAGGGATGGAAACTGTTTTTT.